These T cell receptor beta chains were read from a single sample in a study of shared clonotypes between healthy human individuals. TCRdb keeps only in-frame clones here, not all; method: immunoSEQ multiplex PCR. The data show 2 million to 2.5 million clones, around 90% seen once. The sequencing input was naive CD4+ T cells from PBMCs. Receptors originate from a man younger than 30 in good health. Some clones in this sample may be carry-over from other donors' samples. CDR3s include the opening cysteine and the closing phenylalanine or tryptophan. A D gene is named only where the DNA matches it firmly.

d_call	j_call	v_call	cdr3_aa
TRBD1	TRBJ2-1	TRBV18	CASSPTTGGGYNEQFF
TRBD1	TRBJ2-4	TRBV15	CATRHGDSLIAKNIQYF
NA	TRBJ1-2	TRBV5-6	CASSSPGRTSGGYTF
NA	TRBJ2-7	TRBV30	CAWSPGEDYEQYF
TRBD1	TRBJ1-1	TRBV28	CASSFGDRVNTEAFF
NA	TRBJ2-7	TRBV30	CASSREPSYEQYF
TRBD2	TRBJ2-7	TRBV5-6	CASSPSGRAPEQYF
NA	TRBJ1-3	TRBV5-1	CASSLVPPGEEFGGNTIYF
NA	TRBJ2-1	TRBV7-6	CASSPLGNEQFF
TRBD1	TRBJ2-2	TRBV5-1	CATQTGDNTGELFF
NA	TRBJ2-1	TRBV10-3	CAISESTTNDRFF
NA	TRBJ2-3	TRBV6-1	CASSRQLKGPDTQYF
TRBD1	TRBJ1-4	TRBV2	CASSKTLGQGNEKLFF
TRBD1	TRBJ1-1	TRBV5-1	CASSLTGTGLNTEAFF
NA	TRBJ2-2	TRBV4-2	CASSESVTNTGELFF
TRBD2	TRBJ2-5	TRBV28	CASSAPTSGSLETQYF
TRBD1	TRBJ1-5	TRBV28	CASSSTGWGDQPQHF
NA	TRBJ1-4	TRBV15	CATSREADEKLFF
TRBD1	TRBJ2-4	TRBV27	CASSFLRRDRSIIQYF
NA	TRBJ2-5	TRBV30	CAWSKASRPETQYF
NA	TRBJ1-1	TRBV28	CASSLGYEAFF
TRBD2	TRBJ2-3	TRBV5-1	CASSPRDYRTDTQYF
NA	TRBJ1-4	TRBV6-1	CASSETPKNEKLFF
NA	TRBJ1-4	TRBV15	CATSRERGTNEKLFF
NA	TRBJ2-7	TRBV29-1	CSVETVLDEQYF
NA	TRBJ2-3	TRBV19	CASSIERASTDTQYF
NA	TRBJ2-5	TRBV6-1	CASSNRETQYF
TRBD1	TRBJ1-1	TRBV29-1	CSVTGTARRGFEAFF
NA	TRBJ2-1	TRBV11-2	CASSRTVNEQFF
NA	TRBJ2-3	TRBV2	CASTRSSGQPFVSTDTQYF
TRBD1	TRBJ2-1	TRBV20-1	CSAREQGGQFF
NA	TRBJ2-6	TRBV5-4	CASSVKGRPSGANVLTF
NA	TRBJ1-2	TRBV11-1	CASSTLGYGYTF
NA	TRBJ1-3	TRBV6-6	CASSHSRESGNTIYF
TRBD1	TRBJ2-7	TRBV6-5	CASNKQGQTYEQYF
TRBD1	TRBJ2-4	TRBV28	CASSLRLRGQEVAKNIQYF
TRBD1	TRBJ2-5	TRBV18	CASSAGTGASETQYF
TRBD1	TRBJ2-7	TRBV5-8	CASSLGTGTASYEQYF
NA	TRBJ1-2	TRBV6-5	CASSYGSYGYTF
NA	TRBJ2-4	TRBV2	CASTSVKRAKNIQYF
NA	TRBJ1-1	TRBV10-3	CAIQGTGTEAFF
NA	TRBJ2-3	TRBV6-5	CASSLDSTDTQYF
TRBD2	TRBJ2-5	TRBV10-2	CASRVAGGPGETQYF
NA	TRBJ2-1	TRBV5-5	CASSTSGLSSYNEQFF